The clone carrying this T cell receptor beta chain appeared many times. This specimen comes from a study of T-cell reconstitution after alpha-beta-depleted transplantation in children. CDR3 length: 14 amino acids. The germline CDR1 and CDR2 sequences are SEHNR and FQNEAQ (reference sequence). Trimming cost V 0 bases and J 4 bases, with 6 bases left between them. The TCRbeta library incorporated unique molecular identifiers. TCRdb used MiXCR to reprocess the PCR reads, holding one entry per CDR3 protein. The table shows about 250,000 distinct CDR3 sequences, with approximately 24% occurring only once. Source: PBMCs, mostly from graft donor cells, taken 360 days after TCRalphabeta/CD19-depleted stem cell transplant. This TCR came from a female patient aged 2-10 years who had a stem cell transplant for congenital amegakaryocytic thrombocytopenia, so the T cells may come from the graft donor. The rearrangement joins TRBV7-9 to TRBJ1-4; TRBD1 might be the D (6 bases). DNA of the CDR3: TGTGCCAGCAGCTTAGCAGGGGGTAATGAAAAACTGTTTTTT. Translation: CASSLAGGNEKLFF.